A selection of T cell receptor beta chains follows, all from one sample in a study of CD8 T cells in ankylosing spondylitis. A single record per CDR3 protein comes from TCRdb applying MiXCR to the 5' RACE reads. The data show over 100,000 distinct CDR3 sequences, 9.5% to 12% seen once. Material: blood, either unsorted or a sorted T cell fraction (not recorded which). The receptors shown here come from a female donor with ankylosing spondylitis or in good health (not recorded which). The conserved cysteine and the conserved F or W are not part of the CDR3 here.

j_call,v_call,cdr3_aa
TRBJ1-1,TRBV10-2,ASAQSLNTEAF
TRBJ2-4,TRBV10-3,AISESIENIQY
TRBJ2-7,TRBV18,ASSPGQGSEQY
TRBJ2-5,TRBV11-3,ASSLVASGYQETQY
TRBJ2-1,TRBV24-1,ATSVRGQGSNNEQF
TRBJ2-3,TRBV5-1,ASSLAGSYQTDTQY
TRBJ1-5,TRBV29-1,SVETGINQPQH
TRBJ2-6,TRBV7-8,ASSHSSGANVLT
TRBJ2-1,TRBV7-3,ASSFTGASNEQF
TRBJ2-7,TRBV20-1,SARDRQYEQY
TRBJ2-1,TRBV5-1,ASSLGTGNNEQF
TRBJ2-4,TRBV20-1,SAPDGQGANIQY
TRBJ2-7,TRBV7-2,ASSLVGRGAYEQY
TRBJ1-1,TRBV30,AWNPGNTEAF
TRBJ1-2,TRBV27,ASSSTTGNYGYT
TRBJ2-7,TRBV5-5,ASSLTNFYEQY
TRBJ2-1,TRBV12-3/TRBV12-4,ASSSGAGEQF
TRBJ2-1,TRBV12-5,ASATQGVNEQF
TRBJ2-3,TRBV28,ASSYGLAGKSTQY
TRBJ2-7,TRBV28,ASSLSPRSYEQY
TRBJ2-1,TRBV7-9,ASSLLLAVGPNEQF
TRBJ2-1,TRBV29-1,SVGISNYNEQF
TRBJ1-1,TRBV28,ASSFRGEGNTEAF
TRBJ2-7,TRBV27,ASSDPGTGSGWQY